These 11 T cell receptor beta chains came from one sample sequenced in a study of CD8 T cells in ankylosing spondylitis. TCRdb re-called the 5' RACE reads through MiXCR, storing one row per CDR3 protein. Of 650,000 to 800,000 distinct CDR3 sequences listed, around 20% are singletons. Their antigens are not known. Points from the study as a whole: Seemingly characteristic of ankylosing spondylitis blood was a TCR beta motif consisting of under 10 highly homologous variants.

Sequencing input: blood, either unsorted or a sorted T cell fraction (not recorded which). These receptors all stem from a male donor with ankylosing spondylitis.

This clonotype appeared a few times. This rearrangement joins TRBV9 to TRBJ2-1; D possibly corresponds to TRBD2 (5 bases). The CDR3 is 14 amino acids. Germline-derived CDR1 and CDR2 are SGDLS and YYNGEE. The V end was cut by 4 bases, the J end by 10 bases, with 18 bases between. CDR3 protein: CASSPPHPPGEQFF. The CDR3 DNA reads as TGTGCCAGCAGCCCGCCCCATCCGCCGGGGGAGCAGTTCTTC.

The V gene is TRBV15, the J gene TRBJ1-6; D gene ambiguous. The CDR3 extends over 14 amino acids. Trimming stripped 5 bases from V and 5 bases from J, with 10 bases between. The germline CDR1 and CDR2 sequences are LNHNV and YYDKDF (reference sequence). The CDR3 loop reads CATSSTQDNSPLHF. CDR3 in DNA: TGTGCCACCAGCTCTACTCAGGATAATTCACCCCTCCACTTT.

This clonotype was picked up many times. The chain joins TRBV29-1 to TRBJ1-1; possible D gene TRBD1, 5 bases. V lost 7 bases and J lost 0, with 12 bases in between. CDR3 length: 13 residues. Germline-derived CDR1 and CDR2 are SQVTM and ANQGSEA. CDR3 loop: CSARGIMNTEAFF. CDR3 nucleotide sequence: TGCAGCGCCCGGGGCATCATGAACACTGAAGCTTTCTTT.

This clonotype was observed a handful of times. This chain links TRBV12-3 or TRBV12-4 with TRBJ1-1, with a possible D match to TRBD1 (5 bases). CDR3 size: 12 residues. Trimming cost V 5 bases and J 6 bases, with 10 bases left between them. CDR3 nucleotides: TGTGCCAGCAGTGGCAAGACAGCTGAAGCTTTCTTT. This encodes CASSGKTAEAFF.

The chain recombines TRBV4-1 with TRBJ2-1; 8 positions match TRBD2. Looked up from germline, CDR1 is MGHRA and CDR2 is YSYEKL. The CDR3 consists of 15 residues. Unmatched junction bases numbered 5, after V lost 0 bases and J lost 7 bases. CDR3 protein: CASSQEGREENEQFF. The CDR3, as DNA: TGCGCCAGCAGCCAAGAAGGGCGGGAGGAAAATGAGCAGTTCTTC.

The rearrangement uses TRBV2 and TRBJ2-7, with 7 bases that match TRBD2. This CDR3 spans 16 amino acids. CDR1 and CDR2 from the germline V gene are SNHLY and FYNNEI. J gave up 3 bases and V 3 bases, and 11 bases lay outside the gene matches. The CDR3 bases are TGTGCCAGCAGTGATAGGCTAGCCGGGGACTACTACGAGCAGTACTTC. Translated, it gives CASSDRLAGDYYEQYF.

The V and J genes are TRBV10-1 and TRBJ2-2, with TRBD1 matching 10 bases. Germline CDR1 WNHNN, CDR2 SYGVQD (reference sequence). Trimming at V came to 10 bases and at J to 6 bases, leaving 11 bases not matched to a gene. The CDR3 totals 15 residues. CDR3: CATSRDRGRSGELFF. DNA of the CDR3: TGCGCCACCAGCCGGGACAGGGGTCGTTCCGGGGAGCTGTTTTTT.

This clonotype has just a few counts. The chain carries TRBV6-2 or TRBV6-3 and TRBJ2-7; TRBD2 might be the D (6 bases). Trimming removed 8 bases at V and 0 bases at J, with 14 bases between. CDR1 is MNHEY, CDR2 SVGEGT, per germline. CDR3 length equals 14 residues. CDR3 protein: CASLLDGSSYEQYF. The CDR3 nucleotides are TGTGCCAGCCTCCTGGACGGGAGCTCCTACGAGCAGTACTTC.

The chain joins TRBV6-5 to TRBJ2-7; maybe TRBD2 (6 bases). V dropped 2 bases and J dropped 2 bases, with 10 bases sitting between them. The CDR3 has 14 amino acids. The V gene's germline CDR1 is MNHEY and CDR2 SVGAGI. The CDR3 region has the DNA TGTGCCAGCAGTTACGGTCCTAGCGCCTACGAGCAGTACTTC. It yields the protein CASSYGPSAYEQYF.

The chain carries TRBV9 and TRBJ1-6; D not resolved. The CDR3 runs to 14 residues. Germline V gene lookup returns CDR1 SGDLS and CDR2 YYNGEE. V was pared by 0 bases and J by 5 bases, with 6 bases between. CDR3 bases: TGTGCCAGCAGCGTAGCATTGAATAATTCACCCCTCCACTTT. Translated, it gives CASSVALNNSPLHF.

This chain uses TRBV7-9 with TRBJ2-7; D gene ambiguous. Germline-derived CDR1 and CDR2 are SEHNR and FQNEAQ (reference sequence). The CDR3 loop spans 12 amino acids. The V and J ends lost 5 bases and 6 bases respectively, with 11 bases between them. CDR3 sequence reads: CASSPPSREQYF. Here the CDR3 DNA reads TGTGCCAGCAGCCCACCGTCGCGCGAGCAGTACTTC.